This T cell receptor (beta chain) originates from a study of T cell responses to AZD1222 COVID-19 vaccine. Findings of the study overall: Spike-specific TCR breadth and depth rose after two AZD1222 doses. Researchers report vaccine-associated CD4 TCRs spanning spike, with dominance at 160-218 and 743-854.

CDR3 size: 14 residues. CDR1 is SGHAT and CDR2 is FQNNGV in the germline V gene. V shed 4 bases and J shed 8 bases, with 14 bases lying between them. The method was immunoSEQ multiplex PCR; TCRdb's version includes in-frame clones alone and lacks a portion of them. Counted here are roughly 120,000 clones, approximately 88% occurring once; the ten biggest clones make up about 5%. Worth noting for this clone: Its antigen is unidentified.

The chain is built from TRBV11-2 and TRBJ2-2; no firm D call. Sample: peripheral blood, taken on day 0 of AZD1222 vaccination. The TCR sequence derives from an adult in good health. The CDR3 DNA sequence: TGTGCCAGCAGCTCAAATAGAGGATGGGGGGAGCTGTTTTTT. Residues: CASSSNRGWGELFF.